This T cell receptor beta chain was documented in a study of T cell responses to AZD1222 COVID-19 vaccine. Study-level results: The study found Spike-specific TCR breadth and depth rose after two AZD1222 doses. The sample set comprised mostly white British donors with more females, and clonal diversity was possibly underestimated. Nearly half of spike-specific TCRs reportedly go after variant regions that carry no mutations. Without day 14 samples, only post-peak T cell repertoires were studied.

Concerning this clone itself: Its antigen is still unknown.

TCRdb's copy holds only in-frame clones and misses some; the assay was immunoSEQ multiplex PCR. Seen here are 150,000 to 200,000 clones, less than 95% observed once, and the top ten hold roughly 6.2%. Germline-derived CDR1 and CDR2 are SGHDN and FVKESK. V was trimmed by 2 bases and J by 4 bases, leaving 8 bases between them. This CDR3 has 13 residues. The specimen was peripheral blood, collected 28 days after the second AZD1222 dose. This clonotype originated in an adult who received the AZD1222 COVID-19 vaccine. The chain combines TRBV14 with TRBJ1-1; no firm D call. The CDR3 DNA is TGTGCCAGCAGCCAACTGCCGGGCACTGAAGCTTTCTTT. Its translation: CASSQLPGTEAFF.